This TCR beta chain was identified in a study of blood T cells in healthy people across ages. Whole-study results and caveats: Per million T cells, TCR beta diversity dropped about linearly as age rose. For the donors, CMV status was unknown and possibly confounded expanded clonotype changes.

The sample holds a few counts of this clonotype. As yet, its antigen is unknown. CDR3 length: 14 amino acids. V lost 6 bases, J lost 11 bases, and 11 bases stayed unmatched. Germline V gene sequence: CDR1 SQVTM, CDR2 ANQGSEA. Together with a sample-barcoded 5' primer, a J-beta primer mix was included in a second PCR lasting about 6 to 11 cycles. Per-sample output comprised a minimum of 2.5 million paired-end reads containing CDR3. TCRdb called the 5' RACE reads again in MiXCR, with one record for every CDR3 protein. This table holds about 1.5 million distinct CDR3 sequences, under 55% found once. This clonotype originated in a woman under 30 in good health. The chain uses TRBV29-1 and TRBJ2-5, with 14 bases fitting TRBD2. Specimen: blood. CDR3 nucleotides: TGCAGCGTAGGGACTAGCGGGAGAGACCATGAGCAGTACTTC. Translation gives CSVGTSGRDHEQYF. Filled out from reference TRBV29-1 and TRBJ2-5, the complete variable domain reads SAVISQKPSRDICQRGTSLTIQCQVDSQVTMMFWYRQQPGQSLTLIATANQGSEATYESGFVIDKFPISRPNLTFSTLTVSNMSPEDSSIYLCSVGTSGRDHEQYFGPGTRLLVL.